This TCR beta chain originates from a study of cytomegalovirus exposure and HLA in healthy donors. Notes on the study in general: The number of N-insertions in an Asian-associated ancestry cluster was reportedly below the approximately 700-donor mean in a later analysis.

When sampled, the donors appeared nominally healthy, though they likely had unrecorded immune exposures. Amplification used 60 Vbeta primers and 13 Jbeta primers. The table came from immunoSEQ multiplex PCR; TCRdb's copy has only in-frame clones and leaves some out. This sample has approximately 220,000 clones, with roughly 80% found just once. Germline CDR1 SEHNR, CDR2 FQNEAQ (reference sequence). Deletions cut 5 bases from V and 10 bases from J, with 15 bases between. The CDR3 is made up of 14 amino acids. For this clone: What it recognizes is unknown.

This clonotype was obtained from a man younger than 45 in good health and CMV-seronegative. This rearrangement joins TRBV7-9 to TRBJ1-6; D may be TRBD1 (6 bases). Sample: PBMCs. CDR3 nucleotide sequence: TGTGCCAGCAGCGCAAATACAGGGTGGTCACCCCTCCACTTT. Its translation is CASSANTGWSPLHF.